This T cell receptor beta chain was retrieved from a study of blood T cell repertoires in COVID-19. The wider study: Specimens from acute and convalescent COVID-19 originated in the United States, Italy and Spain. Sources were T cells, B-cell-depleted T cells, or PBMCs; the material itself was cDNA or gDNA.

The authors' processing: Reference gene primers were amplified, and this amplification served to estimate nucleated cell counts. Sequencing was performed with immunoSEQ multiplex PCR; in TCRdb, only in-frame clones are kept and a portion is missing. For V, J and clone size, that table is used; D and trimming come from the DNA. The sample holds approximately 100,000 clones; approximately 92% are singletons and the top ten take less than 7.5%. In this sample, this clone turned up once. One junction end disagrees with the germline gene, perhaps due to a read error. This sequence was found in a man aged 45-65 years with active COVID-19. Material: peripheral blood.

CDR3 protein: CASRKDSHNEQFF. In DNA form, the CDR3 reads TGTGCCAGCAGAAAAGACTCCCACAATGAGCAGTTCTTC. The chain links TRBV12-3 or TRBV12-4 to TRBJ2-1; no firm D call. The CDR3 has 13 residues.